Sequencing of this T cell receptor beta chain was carried out in a study of CD8+ T cells in alopecia areata. In the case of this clone: The antigen is unknown. The sample contains more than one DNA sequence encoding this CDR3.

cDNA prepared by RNA extraction and subsequent reverse transcription served as the template for sequencing. Profiled with immunoSEQ multiplex PCR; TCRdb holds only in-frame clones, not every one. The sample records 85,000 to 95,000 clones, just over 70% being singletons. Treatment meaning: oral pan-JAK inhibitor, 5-10 mg twice daily. Study outcomes and limitations: Resident alphabeta T cells of normal skin are also sequenced in scalp samples. During tofacitinib treatment, many expanded lesional clones remained in scalp and blood.

The source material was CD8+ T cells sorted from blood, sampled at approximately week 45, from a patient treated with tofacitinib. The sequence came from a human donor with alopecia areata.

CDR3: CASSQDRTGNQPQHF. In DNA, the CDR3 is TGCGCCAGCAGCCAAGACAGGACTGGCAATCAGCCCCAGCATTTT. The chain carries TRBV4-3 and TRBJ1-5; D gene unclear. CDR1 and CDR2 from the germline V gene are LGHNA and YSLEER. Trimming stripped 0 bases from V and 2 bases from J, with 8 bases between. The length of the CDR3 is 15 residues.